The 30 T cell receptor beta chains below come from one sample, sequenced in a study of coeliac disease. Libraries were prepared by immunoSEQ multiplex PCR; TCRdb keeps only in-frame clonotypes and omits some of them. The sample holds several thousand clones, 55% to 65% seen once. Sample: lymphocytes from the gut lamina propria. These receptors were taken from a man in his 60s with celiac disease on a gluten-free diet.

The chain employs TRBV28 and TRBJ1-2; 9 bases are a match to TRBD1. This CDR3 has 14 amino acids. V shed 6 bases, J shed 5 bases, and the junction held 7 bases outside the gene matches. Germline values: CDR1 MDHEN, CDR2 SYDVKM. The DNA for the CDR3 is TGTGCCAGCAGCCGAGGGACAGGGAATTATGGCTACACCTTC. It translates to CASSRGTGNYGYTF.

Concerning this clone: An end of the junction differs from the germline gene, which may be a read error. The CDR3 nucleotides are TGTGCCAGCAGATACTTGACAGGGGTCTATGGCTACACCTTC. It codes for CASRYLTGVYGYTF. This rearrangement joins TRBV6-6 to TRBJ1-2; 8 positions agree with TRBD1. CDR1 and CDR2 (germline): MNHNY, SVGAGI (reference sequence). This CDR3 is built from 14 residues.

Judged by abundance, this clone is medium-sized. The chain uses TRBV18 and TRBJ2-3; 12 nucleotides line up with TRBD2. V was pared by 5 bases and J by 4 bases, with 4 bases of the junction left unmatched. The CDR3 runs 15 residues. Germline-derived CDR1 and CDR2 are KGHSH and LQKENI. In DNA, the CDR3 is TGTGCCAGCTCATTACTAGCGGGGGGCCCAGATACGCAGTATTTT. As protein: CASSLLAGGPDTQYF.

CDR3 amino acids: CASSEALLAGLYEQYF. The CDR3 coding sequence is TGTGCCAGCAGTGAAGCGCTACTAGCGGGACTCTACGAGCAGTACTTC. The gene calls are TRBV6-1 and TRBJ2-7; TRBD2 matches at 10 bases. The V segment lost 0 bases and the J segment 3 bases; nucleotides outside the gene matches: 5. Germline V lookup: CDR1 MNHNS, CDR2 SASEGT. This CDR3 contains 16 residues.

The rearrangement joins TRBV28 to TRBJ2-6; D not resolved. The CDR3 is 15 amino acids. V was shortened by 8 bases and J by 0 bases, with 11 bases between the two germline ends. CDR1 and CDR2 from the germline V gene are MDHEN and SYDVKM. CDR3 DNA: TGTGCCAGCCGTGGAGCTAGCTCTGGGGCCAACGTCCTGACTTTC. Encoded protein: CASRGASSGANVLTF.

In this sample, this clone turned up a few times. J is TRBJ2-6 and V is TRBV7-2; D is possibly TRBD2 (7 bases). V was shortened by 4 bases and J by 4 bases, with 17 bases between the two germline ends. The CDR3 runs 17 residues. Germline V gives CDR1 SGHTA, CDR2 FQGNSA. This chain's CDR3 is CASSSRGASGGANVLTF. CDR3 sequence (DNA): TGTGCCAGCAGCTCTCGGGGGGCTTCGGGAGGGGCCAACGTCCTGACTTTC. Supplemented by reference TRBV7-2 and TRBJ2-6, the full variable domain reads GAGVSQSPSNKVTEKGKDVELRCDPISGHTALYWYRQSLGQGLEFLIYFQGNSAPDKSGLPSDRFSAERTGGSVSTLTIQRTQQEDSAVYLCASSSRGASGGANVLTFGAGSRLTVL.

This sequence joins TRBV2 and TRBJ2-7; D might be TRBD1 (6 bases). The CDR3 covers 14 residues. The germline gives CDR1 SNHLY, CDR2 FYNNEI. The chain's CDR3 is CARKLQGSAYEQYF. CDR3 nucleotide sequence: TGTGCACGCAAACTACAGGGCTCGGCCTACGAGCAGTACTTC.

Only one count was recorded for this clone. This chain joins TRBV6-5 and TRBJ2-5, with 9 bases fitting TRBD2. CDR1 is MNHEY and CDR2 is SVGAGI in the germline V gene. V shed 2 bases and J 6 bases; nucleotides not matched to a gene: 4. The CDR3 totals 14 residues. This CDR3 is CASSYGGGEKTQYF. Written as DNA, the CDR3 is TGTGCCAGCAGTTACGGCGGGGGGGAGAAGACCCAGTACTTC.

By sample share, this clone is medium-sized (0.01 to 0.1%). Distinct nucleotide sequences in the sample also encode this CDR3. This chain joins TRBV6-6 and TRBJ1-2; 8 bases are a match to TRBD1. There are 13 residues in the CDR3. Looked up from germline, CDR1 is MNHNY and CDR2 is SVGAGI (reference sequence). The J segment lost 5 bases and the V segment lost 6 bases, leaving 5 bases of the junction unmatched. The CDR3 here is CASSGQGNYGYTF. The CDR3 nucleotides are TGTGCCAGCAGCGGACAGGGAAATTATGGCTACACCTTC.

The rearrangement joins TRBV7-9 to TRBJ1-1, with D possibly matching TRBD1 (6 bases). Germline lookup yields CDR1 SEHNR and CDR2 FQNEAQ (reference sequence). The V end lost 1 base, the J end lost 8 bases, and 11 bases lay between the germline ends. The CDR3 extends over 13 amino acids. The CDR3 region is CASSLVPGQEAFF. The CDR3 region has the DNA TGTGCCAGCAGCTTAGTGCCGGGACAAGAAGCTTTCTTT.

The V call is TRBV7-6, the J call TRBJ2-3; TRBD2 matches at 12 bases. V was clipped by 1 base and J by 7 bases; unmatched bases: 12. The CDR3 extends over 18 amino acids. From germline, CDR1 is SGHVS and CDR2 FNYEAQ. CDR3 amino acids: CASSLGLLAGGGTNTQYF. The DNA of the CDR3 is TGTGCCAGCAGCTTAGGTCTTCTAGCGGGGGGGGGCACGAATACGCAGTATTTT.

The chain has TRBV28 and TRBJ2-1; 10 nucleotides match TRBD1. The CDR3 totals 16 residues. Germline V CDR1 and CDR2: MDHEN, SYDVKM. Germline trimming cut 5 bases from V and 6 bases from J; bases unmatched to any gene: 10. The CDR3 reads CASSRGGGTGANEQFF. The CDR3 DNA reads as TGTGCCAGCAGTAGGGGTGGGGGGACAGGGGCCAATGAGCAGTTCTTC.

The rearrangement links TRBV28 to TRBJ1-2; weak D call: TRBD1 (5 bases). V dropped 6 bases and J dropped 5 bases, with 13 bases sitting between them. The germline V gene encodes CDR1 MDHEN and CDR2 SYDVKM. The CDR3 runs to 13 residues. CDR3 sequence: CASRGQGLYGYTF. DNA for the CDR3: TGTGCCAGCAGAGGCCAGGGACTATATGGCTACACCTTC.

In this sample, this clone turned up a few times. The chain is built from TRBV10-2 and TRBJ1-2, with 7 bases identical to TRBD1. With V trimmed by 4 bases and J by 3 bases, 2 bases remained unmatched. The length of the CDR3 is 13 residues. Germline CDR1 reads WSHSY; CDR2 reads SAAADI. The DNA of the CDR3 is TGCGCCAGCAGTGGTACAGGGGACTATGGCTACACCTTC. It is translated as CASSGTGDYGYTF.

The V call is TRBV28, the J call TRBJ1-2, with D tentatively TRBD1 (5 bases). The V end was cut by 3 bases, the J end by 2 bases, with 10 bases between. The CDR3 consists of 14 residues. Germline assignment: CDR1 MDHEN and CDR2 SYDVKM. The CDR3 bases are TGTGCCAGCAGTTTCGGCAGGGCAAACTATGGCTACACCTTC. Translated: CASSFGRANYGYTF.

In its sample, this clone ranks as medium-sized. V and J are TRBV6-5 and TRBJ2-1; 9 positions agree with TRBD1. CDR3 length: 14 amino acids. CDR1 is MNHEY and CDR2 is SVGAGI in the germline V gene. Trimming took 2 bases from V and 6 from J; bases not matched to a gene: 2. The DNA for the CDR3 is TGTGCCAGCAGTTACGGGACAGGGACCAATGAGCAGTTCTTC. Amino acid sequence: CASSYGTGTNEQFF.

In DNA, the CDR3 is TGTGCCAGCGCTCGGGACACAGATACGCAGTATTTT. Residues: CASARDTDTQYF. The chain couples TRBV9 to TRBJ2-3; a possible D gene is TRBD2 (5 bases). This CDR3 is built from 12 residues. The germline CDR1 and CDR2 sequences are SGDLS and YYNGEE. V lost 7 bases and J 2 bases, leaving 8 bases between the germline ends.

By share of the sample, this clone is medium-sized. The V call is TRBV7-8, the J call TRBJ2-3; TRBD1 aligns across 7 bases. V was clipped by 2 bases and J by 2 bases; unmatched bases: 4. Germline loops: CDR1 SGHVS, CDR2 FQNEAQ. This CDR3 contains 15 residues. The CDR3 DNA reads TGTGCCAGCAGCTTAATCGGGACAGACACAGATACGCAGTATTTT. Protein product: CASSLIGTDTDTQYF.

The J gene is TRBJ1-5, the V gene TRBV30, with 9 bases fitting TRBD1. Losses at the gene ends were 1 base for V and 4 bases for J; bases not matched to a gene: 5. The CDR3 loop spans 15 amino acids. CDR1 is GTSNPN, CDR2 SVGIG, per germline (reference sequence). The DNA of the CDR3 is TGTGCCTGGAGTGCCGGGACAGGGTATAATCAGCCCCAGCATTTT. It encodes CAWSAGTGYNQPQHF.

The CDR3 DNA is TGTGCCAGCAGCCCCGGGACTCAGCGCGAGCAGTACTTC. Amino acid sequence: CASSPGTQREQYF. The chain carries TRBV7-2 and TRBJ2-7; the D gene is possibly TRBD2 (6 bases). The CDR3 totals 13 residues. Germline lookup yields CDR1 SGHTA and CDR2 FQGNSA. The V end was cut by 5 bases, the J end by 6 bases, with 14 bases between.

The V call is TRBV5-8, the J call TRBJ2-3; 10 bases are a match to TRBD2. J lost 1 base, V lost 2 bases, and 1 base had no gene match. CDR1 and CDR2 from the germline V gene are SGHTS and YDEGEE. This CDR3 comprises 15 residues. In nucleotides, the CDR3 is TGTGCCAGCAGCTTAAGCGGGGGGGGCACAGATACGCAGTATTTT. It is translated as CASSLSGGGTDTQYF.

The J gene is TRBJ2-7, the V gene TRBV5-1, with D possibly TRBD1 on 6 matching bases. The CDR3 length is 14 residues. Germline-derived CDR1 and CDR2 are SGHRS and YFSETQ. V was clipped by 4 bases and J by 3 bases, with 14 bases between them. The CDR3 region is CASSNRDTGYEQYF. CDR3 coding DNA: TGCGCCAGCAGCAACCGGGACACCGGCTACGAGCAGTACTTC.

The J gene is TRBJ2-7, the V gene TRBV5-8, with a weak D call TRBD1 (5 bases). Germline lookup yields CDR1 SGHTS and CDR2 YDEGEE. This CDR3 has 14 residues. V was pared by 1 base and J by 6 bases, with 14 bases between. CDR3 nucleotide sequence: TGTGCCAGCAGCTTGCGTCGGACACACGGCGAGCAGTACTTC. It encodes CASSLRRTHGEQYF.

CDR3 bases: TGTGCCAGTACCCTCGCAGGGGGCAACTATGGCTACACCTTC. It encodes CASTLAGGNYGYTF. J is TRBJ1-2 and V is TRBV19; 8 bases agree with TRBD1. This CDR3 is built from 14 residues. Germline assignment: CDR1 LNHDA and CDR2 SQIVND (reference sequence). With 7 bases clipped from V and 2 bases from J, the junction kept 6 bases outside the gene matches.

The chain recombines TRBV27 with TRBJ2-5; TRBD1 agrees at 12 bases. The CDR3 is made up of 16 amino acids. Germline CDR1 reads MNHEY; CDR2 reads SMNVEV (reference sequence). The J segment lost 5 bases and the V segment lost 3 bases, leaving 7 bases of the junction unmatched. CDR3 in DNA: TGTGCCAGCAGTTTTTCGGGACAGGGGGCCCGGGAGACCCAGTACTTC. Encoded protein: CASSFSGQGARETQYF.

The V call is TRBV9, the J call TRBJ1-1, with a tentative D call TRBD1 (6 bases). V lost 3 bases, J lost 8 bases, and 23 bases lay in between. The CDR3 runs 16 residues. Germline V lookup: CDR1 SGDLS, CDR2 YYNGEE. DNA of the CDR3: TGTGCCAGCAGCGCGAGAGGGGGAGAGGCGCAAGACGAAGCTTTCTTT. Translating it yields CASSARGGEAQDEAFF.

V usage is TRBV5-1 and J usage is TRBJ1-2; 11 bases match TRBD1. The germline V gene has CDR1 SGHRS and CDR2 YFSETQ. The V segment lost 4 bases and the J segment 3 bases; nucleotides outside the gene matches: 5. The CDR3 has 15 residues. The DNA of the CDR3 is TGCGCCAGCAGCGACGGACAGGGGGCGGACTATGGCTACACCTTC. Translated, it gives CASSDGQGADYGYTF. The variable domain in full, completed from reference TRBV5-1 and TRBJ1-2, reads KAGVTQTPRYLIKTRGQQVTLSCSPISGHRSVSWYQQTPGQGLQFLFEYFSETQRNKGNFPGRFSGRQFSNSRSEMNVSTLELGDSALYLCASSDGQGADYGYTFGSGTRLTVV.

The sample holds a few counts of this clone. V usage is TRBV5-4 and J usage is TRBJ2-7; 8 bases align to TRBD1. The CDR3 runs to 14 residues. Per the germline V gene, CDR1 is SGHNT and CDR2 is YYREEE (reference sequence). The ends lost 0 bases at V and 7 bases at J; junction bases unmatched: 6. CDR3 DNA sequence: TGTGCCAGCAGCTTGGAGGGCAGGGGGCGAGAGCAGTACTTC. This translates into CASSLEGRGREQYF.

The V call is TRBV19, the J call TRBJ2-3; D is possibly TRBD1 (6 bases). Trimming cost V 3 bases and J 0 bases, with 13 bases left between them. The CDR3 has 16 residues. CDR1 is LNHDA and CDR2 is SQIVND in the germline V gene (reference sequence). CDR3 amino acids: CASSIGGQTSTDTQYF. CDR3 nucleotides: TGTGCCAGTAGTATCGGTGGACAGACTAGCACAGATACGCAGTATTTT. Variable domain in full (rest from reference TRBV19 and TRBJ2-3): DGGITQSPKYLFRKEGQNVTLSCEQNLNHDAMYWYRQDPGQGLRLIYYSQIVNDFQKGDIAEGYSVSREKKESFPLTVTSAQKNPTAFYLCASSIGGQTSTDTQYFGPGTRLTVL.

This clone is judged medium-sized. The chain employs TRBV9 and TRBJ2-2; D is perhaps TRBD1 (5 bases). Germline values: CDR1 SGDLS, CDR2 YYNGEE. V was pared by 0 bases and J by 6 bases, with 15 bases between. This CDR3 has 16 amino acids. DNA of the CDR3: TGTGCCAGCAGCGTAGCTTCGCCAGGGAAGGCCGGGGAGCTGTTTTTT. Protein sequence: CASSVASPGKAGELFF.